One and the same sample provided the 27 T cell receptor beta chains below, sequenced in a study of T cell changes during pregnancy in multiple sclerosis. The protocol was immunoSEQ multiplex PCR, while the TCRdb copy is restricted to in-frame clones and leaves out a portion. The sample consists of 65,000 to 90,000 clones, roughly 92% of them appearing once. The sample was peripheral blood, taken before pregnancy. These TCRs come from a female donor with multiple sclerosis, enrolled in a pregnancy study.

The chain uses TRBV2 and TRBJ2-1; 8 nucleotides match TRBD2. Unmatched junction bases numbered 16, after V lost 1 base and J lost 8 bases. The CDR3 length is 18 residues. Germline V gene sequence: CDR1 SNHLY, CDR2 FYNNEI. The CDR3: CASSEGSPGLGAGYEQFF. CDR3 in DNA: TGTGCCAGCAGTGAAGGGTCGCCGGGACTAGGGGCCGGGTATGAGCAGTTCTTC.

A few counts support this clone. This sequence joins TRBV6-4 and TRBJ2-3; 8 bases fit TRBD2. This CDR3 comprises 15 residues. In germline, CDR1 is MRHNA, CDR2 SNTAGT. J was trimmed by 5 bases and V by 0 bases; bases with no gene match: 4. This chain's CDR3 is CASSDSAGGIDTQYF. CDR3 coding DNA: TGTGCCAGCAGTGACTCGGCGGGAGGCATAGATACGCAGTATTTT.

The chain employs TRBV7-9 and TRBJ2-1; the D gene is possibly TRBD2 (6 bases). The CDR3 sequence is 13 residues long. V was pared by 0 bases and J by 10 bases, with 10 bases between. In germline, CDR1 is SEHNR, CDR2 FQNEAQ (reference sequence). CDR3 sequence (DNA): TGTGCCAGCAGCTTAGCGGATAGCGGAGAGCAGTTCTTC. Translating it yields CASSLADSGEQFF.

This clone appeared a single time. The rearrangement links TRBV11-2 to TRBJ2-7, with D possibly matching TRBD1 (5 bases). Germline V gene data show CDR1 as SGHAT and CDR2 as FQNNGV. The V end lost 0 bases, the J end lost 5 bases, and 8 bases lay between the germline ends. This CDR3 region has 13 residues. The DNA of the CDR3 is TGTGCCAGCAGCTTAGAGTGGGGCCACGAGCAGTACTTC. Protein sequence: CASSLEWGHEQYF.

This clone was counted a single time. The chain couples TRBV7-2 to TRBJ2-3; D is ambiguous. Trimming cost V 3 bases and J 5 bases, with 3 bases left between them. This CDR3 is 11 amino acids long. Germline lookup yields CDR1 SGHTA and CDR2 FQGNSA. CDR3 region: CASSFKDTQYF. The CDR3 bases are TGTGCCAGCAGCTTCAAAGATACGCAGTATTTT.

The chain employs TRBV6-6 and TRBJ1-2; 10 bases are shared with TRBD1. Germline trimming cut 2 bases from V and 7 bases from J; bases unmatched to any gene: 4. This CDR3 region has 14 residues. Germline lookup yields CDR1 MNHNY and CDR2 SVGAGI (reference sequence). The CDR3 bases are TGTGCCAGCAGTTACGTGGGACAGGGGCCTGGCTACACCTTC. Translation: CASSYVGQGPGYTF.

This clone was seen only once. This chain uses TRBV7-5 with TRBJ2-1; TRBD2 is the table's D call and was not checked against the DNA. TRBV7-5 is flagged as a pseudogene. The CDR3 runs 17 residues. The CDR3 DNA reads TGTGCCAGAAGCCGGAATAGCGGGAGCTGTCGAGGCAATGAGCAGTTCTTC. Translated, it gives CARSRNSGSCRGNEQFF.

The rearrangement uses TRBV5-1 and TRBJ2-1; TRBD2 agrees at 13 bases. The CDR3 has 17 residues. Per germline, CDR1 SGHRS and CDR2 YFSETQ. Trimming at V came to 1 base and at J to 5 bases, leaving 6 bases not matched to a gene. CDR3 bases: TGCGCCAGCAGCTTGACTAGCGGGAGGGCCGGTAACAATGAGCAGTTCTTC. As protein: CASSLTSGRAGNNEQFF.

J is TRBJ1-2 and V is TRBV4-3; TRBD1 is a possible D gene (5 bases). Germline V CDR1 and CDR2: LGHNA, YSLEER. V was shortened by 0 bases and J by 4 bases, with 12 bases between the two germline ends. The CDR3 extends over 15 amino acids. CDR3 nucleotide sequence: TGCGCCAGCAGCCAAGATCTAGGGGCACTCTATGGCTACACCTTC. This codes for CASSQDLGALYGYTF.

The rearrangement uses TRBV4-3 and TRBJ2-7; tentative D call: TRBD1 (5 bases). Germline V gene sequence: CDR1 LGHNA, CDR2 YSLEER. Trimming cost V 0 bases and J 0 bases, with 9 bases left between them. The CDR3 sequence is 15 residues long. CDR3 sequence (DNA): TGCGCCAGCAGCCAAGAACCAGACAGCTCCTACGAGCAGTACTTC. As protein: CASSQEPDSSYEQYF.

This rearrangement joins TRBV4-3 to TRBJ1-4; D perhaps matches TRBD1 (5 bases). CDR3 size: 17 residues. Germline V gene data show CDR1 as LGHNA and CDR2 as YSLEER. V was clipped by 0 bases and J by 5 bases, with 16 bases between them. CDR3: CASSQDQAGRVNEKLFF. In DNA form, the CDR3 reads TGCGCCAGCAGCCAAGACCAAGCGGGCAGGGTCAATGAAAAACTGTTTTTT.

This chain connects TRBV5-1 to TRBJ2-7; the match to TRBD1 covers 10 bases. CDR3 length equals 15 residues. The ends lost 4 bases at V and 1 base at J; junction bases unmatched: 5. Germline CDR1 is SGHRS and CDR2 is YFSETQ. The CDR3 coding sequence is TGCGCCAGCAGCAGAGGGACAGGGGAATCCTACGAGCAGTACTTC. It translates to CASSRGTGESYEQYF.

V gene TRBV9 combines with J gene TRBJ1-2; D is ambiguous. Germline V gene sequence: CDR1 SGDLS, CDR2 YYNGEE. The CDR3 runs 15 residues. V lost 3 bases to trimming and J lost 2 bases, with 14 bases between them. CDR3 in DNA: TGTGCCAGCAGCGCCCAACCCGAGATAAACTATGGCTACACCTTC. It yields the protein CASSAQPEINYGYTF.

The chain combines TRBV6-1 with TRBJ2-7, with D maybe TRBD1 (6 bases). Looked up from germline, CDR1 is MNHNS and CDR2 is SASEGT. V gave up 5 bases and J gave up 5 bases, with 13 bases separating them. CDR3 size: 13 residues. This CDR3 is CASSTRGRDEQYF. CDR3 sequence (DNA): TGTGCCAGCAGTACCAGGGGACGGGACGAGCAGTACTTC.

V is TRBV5-4 and J is TRBJ2-2; 9 positions match TRBD2. J was trimmed by 4 bases and V by 0 bases; bases with no gene match: 4. There are 16 residues in the CDR3. The germline gives CDR1 SGHNT, CDR2 YYREEE (reference sequence). For the CDR3, the DNA is TGTGCCAGCAGCTTGGGGGCGGGAGGGCCCACCGGGGAGCTGTTTTTT. Encoded protein: CASSLGAGGPTGELFF.

The chain joins TRBV7-3 to TRBJ2-1; 9 nucleotides align to TRBD1. Unmatched junction bases numbered 11, after V lost 2 bases and J lost 0 bases. CDR1 is SGHTA, CDR2 FQGTGA, per germline. CDR3 size: 19 residues. CDR3 nucleotide sequence: TGTGCCAGCAGCTTAGGCCCCGGGGAGACAGGGGGCTCCTACAATGAGCAGTTCTTC. Protein sequence: CASSLGPGETGGSYNEQFF.

The gene calls are TRBV5-1 and TRBJ2-7, with TRBD1 identical over 7 bases. Trimming removed 1 base from V and 3 bases from J; junction bases left unmatched: 7. This CDR3 contains 15 residues. Germline loops: CDR1 SGHRS, CDR2 YFSETQ. The DNA of the CDR3 is TGCGCCAGCAGCTTGACAGGGGATTTCGGCTACGAGCAGTACTTC. Protein product: CASSLTGDFGYEQYF.

This chain uses TRBV7-6 with TRBJ2-1, with D maybe TRBD1 (5 bases). The CDR3 totals 15 residues. The V end was cut by 3 bases, the J end by 1 base, with 10 bases between. From germline, CDR1 is SGHVS and CDR2 FNYEAQ. CDR3 in amino acids: CASSFNRQSYNEQFF. The CDR3 DNA sequence: TGTGCCAGCAGCTTCAACAGGCAATCCTACAATGAGCAGTTCTTC.

The chain employs TRBV4-1 and TRBJ1-2; D perhaps matches TRBD1 (5 bases). The CDR3 consists of 14 residues. Between the trimmed V and J ends, which lost 1 base and 2 bases, there was a span of 8 bases. CDR1 and CDR2 (germline): MGHRA, YSYEKL. The CDR3 protein is CASSQVRGNYGYTF. In DNA, the CDR3 is TGCGCCAGCAGCCAAGTTCGGGGGAACTATGGCTACACCTTC.

V and J are TRBV2 and TRBJ2-3; TRBD2 matches at 10 bases. V dropped 2 bases and J dropped 4; count of bases not matched to a gene: 6. This CDR3 contains 16 residues. The germline CDR1 and CDR2 sequences are SNHLY and FYNNEI. DNA of the CDR3: TGTGCCAGCAGTGAATGGAGCGGGAGGGGGGCAGATACGCAGTATTTT. Translation: CASSEWSGRGADTQYF.

Here the CDR3 DNA reads TGTGCCAGCGGGAGGGCTAACAATGAGCAGTTCTTC. Translating gives CASGRANNEQFF. V is TRBV6-1 and J is TRBJ2-1, with 7 nucleotides matching TRBD2. V gave up 8 bases and J gave up 5 bases; unmatched junction bases: 3. The CDR3 totals 12 residues. Germline values: CDR1 MNHNS, CDR2 SASEGT.

This clone was detected only once. The V gene is TRBV19, the J gene TRBJ2-7; D is undetermined. Germline CDR1 LNHDA, CDR2 SQIVND (reference sequence). There are 14 residues in the CDR3. V lost 2 bases and J 3 bases, leaving 11 bases between the germline ends. The CDR3 DNA is TGTGCCAGTAGTATAAAGCAGGTAGGCTACGAGCAGTACTTC. Translation gives CASSIKQVGYEQYF. Full variable domain (remainder filled in from reference TRBV19 and TRBJ2-7): DGGITQSPKYLFRKEGQNVTLSCEQNLNHDAMYWYRQDPGQGLRLIYYSQIVNDFQKGDIAEGYSVSREKKESFPLTVTSAQKNPTAFYLCASSIKQVGYEQYFGPGTRLTVT.

V usage is TRBV10-3 and J usage is TRBJ1-1, with D maybe TRBD1 (6 bases). V lost 3 bases, J lost 0 bases, and 8 bases lay in between. The CDR3 spans 14 residues. Germline lookup yields CDR1 ENHRY and CDR2 SYGVKD. This CDR3 is CAISDQGMNTEAFF. In DNA, the CDR3 is TGTGCCATCAGTGATCAGGGGATGAACACTGAAGCTTTCTTT.

The chain uses TRBV4-2 and TRBJ2-1; possibly TRBD2 for D (6 bases). This CDR3 is 15 amino acids long. The germline V and J ends were trimmed by 5 bases and 0 bases, with 11 bases remaining between them. From germline, CDR1 is LGHNA and CDR2 YNFKEQ. CDR3 amino acids: CASSEEGTSYNEQFF. The CDR3, as DNA: TGTGCCAGCAGCGAGGAGGGGACCTCCTACAATGAGCAGTTCTTC.

This clone has only a few counts. The genes are TRBV6-5 and TRBJ1-3; possible D gene TRBD1, 5 bases. Trimming took 11 bases from V and 4 from J, leaving 9 bases between them. Per the germline V gene, CDR1 is MNHEY and CDR2 is SVGAGI. The CDR3 runs to 11 residues. The chain's CDR3 is CAVKGGNTIYF. The CDR3 DNA sequence: TGTGCCGTCAAGGGGGGAAACACCATATATTTT.

V is TRBV14 and J is TRBJ2-1; possible D gene TRBD2, 7 bases. The CDR3 is 15 amino acids. Germline V gene lookup returns CDR1 SGHDN and CDR2 FVKESK. The V gene lost 4 bases and the J gene lost 3 bases, with 13 bases spanning the gap. The CDR3 reads CASSRGASGYNEQFF. In DNA, the CDR3 is TGTGCCAGCAGCCGGGGGGCTAGCGGCTACAATGAGCAGTTCTTC.

The chain has TRBV19 and TRBJ2-5, with TRBD2 matching 14 bases. The germline V gene has CDR1 LNHDA and CDR2 SQIVND (reference sequence). V was pared by 5 bases and J by 3 bases, with 2 bases of the junction left unmatched. The CDR3 loop spans 15 amino acids. This CDR3 reads CASSLGLAGEETQYF. The DNA for the CDR3 is TGTGCCAGTAGTCTGGGACTAGCGGGAGAAGAGACCCAGTACTTC.